These 22 T cell receptor beta chains were sequenced from one sample in a study of human T cells and chemical hapten exposure. Time point given: patch test 1, 2 weeks after DPC sensitization. Described treatment: therapeutic diphenylcyclopropenone sensitization with weekly scalp DPC. It was unfractionated whole blood from which total RNA was extracted. One entry per CDR3 protein results from TCRdb running MiXCR on the RACE reads. The sample shows about 35,000 distinct CDR3 sequences, around 6.4% of them seen only once. Specimen: whole blood, collected in connection with sensitization to the hapten diphenylcyclopropenone (DPC). These receptors all come from a woman aged 25-40 years with alopecia areata. Some clones in this sample may be carry-over from other donors' samples.

This clonotype was recorded only once. The V gene is TRBV7-9, the J gene TRBJ2-4, with D possibly TRBD1 on 6 matching bases. Germline CDR1 SEHNR, CDR2 FQNEAQ (reference sequence). Trimming shortened V by 1 base and J by 5 bases, and 9 bases separated the two germline ends. The CDR3 loop spans 14 amino acids. Here the CDR3 reads CASSLGGQQNIQYF. In DNA, the CDR3 is TGTGCCAGCAGCTTAGGAGGACAGCAAAACATTCAGTACTTC.

This clonotype was recorded many times. V and J are TRBV9 and TRBJ1-4; 7 bases match TRBD1. The germline CDR1 and CDR2 sequences are SGDLS and YYNGEE. The CDR3 covers 17 residues. Losses at the gene ends were 4 bases for V and 7 bases for J; bases not matched to a gene: 16. CDR3 DNA: TGTGCCAGCAGCCCAGGGGTCACGAAGGGGGCCATTGAAAAACTGTTTTTT. Protein sequence: CASSPGVTKGAIEKLFF.

This clonotype appeared a few times. The chain combines TRBV12-3 or TRBV12-4 with TRBJ2-1; TRBD1 agrees at 9 bases. With V trimmed by 6 bases and J by 1 base, 7 bases remained unmatched. This CDR3 comprises 16 residues. DNA for the CDR3: TGTGCCAGCAGAAAAGCCGGGACAGGGTCCTACAATGAGCAGTTCTTC. Its protein is CASRKAGTGSYNEQFF.

This clonotype was seen a few times. This rearrangement joins TRBV5-5 to TRBJ2-1; 8 nucleotides line up with TRBD2. The germline CDR1 and CDR2 sequences are SGHKS and YYEKEE (reference sequence). The CDR3 is 14 amino acids. V shed 3 bases, J shed 6 bases, and the junction held 5 bases outside the gene matches. CDR3 loop: CASSSAGTSNEQFF. The DNA for the CDR3 is TGTGCCAGCAGCTCAGCCGGGACTAGCAATGAGCAGTTCTTC.

This clonotype was counted only a few times. This chain connects TRBV7-9 to TRBJ2-3; D possibly uses TRBD1 or TRBD2 (7 bases each). V was cut by 5 bases and J by 5 bases, with 20 bases left in between. Germline assignment: CDR1 SEHNR and CDR2 FQNEAQ (reference sequence). This CDR3 region has 16 residues. DNA for the CDR3: TGTGCCAGCAGCCCCGTCGGGGGGCAGGGGGAAGATACGCAGTATTTT. It is translated as CASSPVGGQGEDTQYF.

The chain links TRBV7-2 to TRBJ1-5; TRBD1 matches at 10 bases. Trimming removed 6 bases from V and 6 bases from J; junction bases left unmatched: 5. CDR3 length: 14 residues. Germline values: CDR1 SGHTA, CDR2 FQGNSA. The CDR3 sequence is CASRGQGPGQPQHF. The CDR3 DNA sequence: TGTGCCAGCAGGGGACAGGGGCCGGGTCAGCCCCAGCATTTT.

This clonotype was recorded many times. The chain is built from TRBV12-3 or TRBV12-4 and TRBJ1-2; possibly TRBD1 for D (6 bases). The CDR3 length is 15 residues. Trimming stripped 6 bases from V and 0 bases from J, with 14 bases between. The CDR3: CASSPRQAPNYGYTF. The CDR3 nucleotides read TGTGCCAGCAGCCCGCGACAGGCCCCTAACTATGGCTACACCTTC.

J is TRBJ1-2 and V is TRBV6-2 or TRBV6-3, with D perhaps TRBD1 (6 bases). Germline CDR1 MNHEY, CDR2 SVGEGT. Between the trimmed V and J ends, which lost 8 bases and 3 bases, there was a span of 19 bases. The CDR3 totals 15 residues. The CDR3 nucleotides are TGTGCCAGCCGAACAACAGGGATATCTCACTATGGCTACACCTTC. Translating gives CASRTTGISHYGYTF.

This clonotype was observed a handful of times. The chain joins TRBV30 to TRBJ1-4; D gene uncertain. V was clipped by 3 bases and J by 0 bases, with 11 bases between them. From germline, CDR1 is GTSNPN and CDR2 SVGIG (reference sequence). There are 15 residues in the CDR3. The CDR3, as DNA: TGTGCCTGGAGGGGAGCCCACACAACTAATGAAAAACTGTTTTTT. The encoded protein is CAWRGAHTTNEKLFF.

This clonotype appeared a few times. The chain carries TRBV6-2 or TRBV6-3 and TRBJ1-1; D is undetermined. Germline assignment: CDR1 MNHEY and CDR2 SVGEGT. V was clipped by 7 bases and J by 0 bases, with 9 bases between them. The CDR3 spans 13 residues. The CDR3 is CASTSELNTEAFF. CDR3 nucleotide sequence: TGTGCCAGCACGTCGGAGCTGAACACTGAAGCTTTCTTT.

The chain couples TRBV28 to TRBJ2-3; D ambiguous. The CDR3 contains 13 residues. The germline V gene has CDR1 MDHEN and CDR2 SYDVKM. V lost 5 bases and J lost 1, with 7 bases in between. The CDR3 spells CASSGVGTDTQYF. As DNA, the CDR3 is TGTGCCAGCAGTGGTGTCGGCACAGATACGCAGTATTTT.

The V and J genes are TRBV24-1 and TRBJ1-4; D gene uncertain. V lost 8 bases and J lost 8, with 11 bases in between. The CDR3 contains 12 residues. Germline CDR1 KGHDR, CDR2 SFDVKD. Here the CDR3 reads CATNGIREKLFF. DNA for the CDR3: TGTGCCACCAACGGGATCAGGGAAAAACTGTTTTTT.

In its sample, this clonotype was seen many times. The chain recombines TRBV4-2 with TRBJ1-2; unclear D gene. The germline V and J ends were trimmed by 3 bases and 4 bases, with 9 bases remaining between them. This CDR3 is built from 13 residues. Germline V CDR1 and CDR2: LGHNA, YNFKEQ. DNA for the CDR3: TGTGCCAGCAGCCAGGATAAAAGCTATGGCTACACCTTC. This gives the protein CASSQDKSYGYTF.

The V and J genes are TRBV5-1 and TRBJ2-7; D is unresolved. Germline lookup yields CDR1 SGHRS and CDR2 YFSETQ. The CDR3 has 12 residues. The V end lost 7 bases, the J end lost 7 bases, and 15 bases lay between the germline ends. CDR3: CASSLGSLEQYF. CDR3 bases: TGCGCCAGCTCACTTGGGTCCTTGGAGCAGTACTTC.

This clonotype has at least ten counts. The V gene is TRBV20-1, the J gene TRBJ2-5; perhaps TRBD1 as D (6 bases). Germline V lookup: CDR1 DFQATT, CDR2 SNEGSKA (reference sequence). The germline V and J ends were trimmed by 5 bases and 2 bases, with 12 bases remaining between them. This CDR3 contains 13 residues. The CDR3 is CSAPDSSQETQYF. CDR3 sequence (DNA): TGCAGTGCTCCGGACAGTTCACAAGAGACCCAGTACTTC.

This chain uses TRBV6-2 or TRBV6-3 with TRBJ2-7; 7 nucleotides agree with TRBD2. The CDR3 loop spans 13 amino acids. CDR1 and CDR2 from the germline V gene are MNHEY and SVGEGT. Germline trimming cut 5 bases from V and 3 bases from J; bases unmatched to any gene: 4. Written as DNA, the CDR3 is TGTGCCAGCAGTGGGACTAACAACTACGAGCAGTACTTC. This codes for CASSGTNNYEQYF.

This clonotype has a count of ten or more. The chain joins TRBV10-2 to TRBJ2-2; D unclear. The germline V gene encodes CDR1 WSHSY and CDR2 SAAADI. CDR3 length: 15 residues. V was shortened by 3 bases and J by 7 bases, with 15 bases between the two germline ends. CDR3 DNA: TGCGCCAGCAGTGAAGGTTACAGTTCCTTCGGGGAGCTGTTTTTT. It specifies CASSEGYSSFGELFF.

This clonotype was counted once. This chain joins TRBV11-2 and TRBJ1-1; 10 bases map to TRBD1. The CDR3 runs 17 residues. CDR1 is SGHAT, CDR2 FQNNGV, per germline. J gave up 1 base and V 3 bases, and 8 bases lay outside the gene matches. The CDR3 here is CASSFAGTGVGNTEAFF. DNA of the CDR3: TGTGCCAGCAGCTTCGCGGGGACAGGGGTTGGGAACACTGAAGCTTTCTTT.

This clonotype has only a few counts. The J gene is TRBJ1-6, the V gene TRBV7-3; 7 positions match TRBD1. Germline assignment: CDR1 SGHTA and CDR2 FQGTGA. This CDR3 region has 15 residues. V lost 5 bases, J lost 7 bases, and 8 bases stayed unmatched. The CDR3 here is CASSLQGHGNSPLHF. DNA for the CDR3: TGTGCCAGCAGCCTACAGGGGCACGGGAATTCACCCCTCCACTTT. Supplemented by reference TRBV7-3 and TRBJ1-6, the full variable domain reads GAGVSQTPSNKVTEKGKYVELRCDPISGHTALYWYRQSLGQGPEFLIYFQGTGAADDSGLPNDRFFAVRPEGSVSTLKIQRTERGDSAVYLCASSLQGHGNSPLHFGNGTRLTVT.

This clonotype was counted ten times or more. The V and J genes are TRBV5-1 and TRBJ1-5; weak D call: TRBD1 (5 bases). V lost 0 bases and J 0 bases, leaving 7 bases between the germline ends. The CDR3 runs 15 residues. Germline V gene lookup returns CDR1 SGHRS and CDR2 YFSETQ. CDR3 coding DNA: TGCGCCAGCAGCTTGGGACAGCCTAGCAATCAGCCCCAGCATTTT. This encodes CASSLGQPSNQPQHF.

The sample holds a few counts of this clonotype. The V and J genes are TRBV4-1 and TRBJ2-7, with unresolved D. Trimming cost V 0 bases and J 1 base, with 4 bases left between them. The germline V gene has CDR1 MGHRA and CDR2 YSYEKL. The CDR3 has 13 residues. The CDR3 region has the DNA TGCGCCAGCAGCCAAGATTTGTCCTACGAGCAGTACTTC. Residues: CASSQDLSYEQYF.

This clonotype has ten or more counts. The conserved phenylalanine or tryptophan normally closing the CDR3 is absent here, so this likely arose from a read error. It is unclear where the CDR3 begins or ends on the DNA, so no DNA is shown, and the CDR3 is as TCRdb lists it. CDR3: CASSQRKPITVR. The chain uses TRBV3-1 and TRBJ1-2. The CDR3 length equals 12 residues, ends included. Germline loops: CDR1 LGHDT, CDR2 YNNKEL (reference sequence).